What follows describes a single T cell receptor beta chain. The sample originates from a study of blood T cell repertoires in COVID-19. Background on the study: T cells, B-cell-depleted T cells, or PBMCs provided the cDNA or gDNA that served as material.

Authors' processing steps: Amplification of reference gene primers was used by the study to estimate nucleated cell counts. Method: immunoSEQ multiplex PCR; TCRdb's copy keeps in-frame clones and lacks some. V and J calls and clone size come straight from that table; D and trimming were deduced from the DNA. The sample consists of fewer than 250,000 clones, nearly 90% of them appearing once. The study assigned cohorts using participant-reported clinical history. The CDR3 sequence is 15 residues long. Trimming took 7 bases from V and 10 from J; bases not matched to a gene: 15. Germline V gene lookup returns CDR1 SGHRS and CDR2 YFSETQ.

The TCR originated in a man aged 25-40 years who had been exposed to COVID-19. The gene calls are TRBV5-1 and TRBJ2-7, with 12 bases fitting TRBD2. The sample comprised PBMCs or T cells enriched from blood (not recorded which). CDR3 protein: CASPCVLGLAGFQYF. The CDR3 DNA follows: TGCGCCAGCCCCTGCGTACTCGGACTAGCGGGGTTTCAGTACTTC.